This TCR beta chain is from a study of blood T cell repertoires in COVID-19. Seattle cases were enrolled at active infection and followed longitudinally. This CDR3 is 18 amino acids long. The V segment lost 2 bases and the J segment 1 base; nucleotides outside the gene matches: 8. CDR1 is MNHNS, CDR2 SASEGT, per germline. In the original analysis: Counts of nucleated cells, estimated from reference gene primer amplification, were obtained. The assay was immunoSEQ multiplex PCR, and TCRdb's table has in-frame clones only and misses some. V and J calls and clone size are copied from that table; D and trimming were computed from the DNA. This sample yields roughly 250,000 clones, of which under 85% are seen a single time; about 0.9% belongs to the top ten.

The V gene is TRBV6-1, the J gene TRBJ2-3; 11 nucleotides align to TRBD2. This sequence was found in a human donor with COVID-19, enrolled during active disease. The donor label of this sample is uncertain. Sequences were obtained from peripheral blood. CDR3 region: CASSEFWTSGLRTDTQYF. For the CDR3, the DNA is TGTGCCAGCAGTGAATTCTGGACTAGCGGGCTACGCACAGATACGCAGTATTTT.